This paragraph covers one TCR beta chain sequence. No cognate antigen has been identified for it. The CDR3 is cut off 3 residues early in the read; its end comes from the germline J gene. The CDR3 contains 15 residues, cysteine and phenylalanine counted. The DNA shown is the part of the CDR3 that was read: 36 bases, in frame from base 1. CDR1 MNHEY and CDR2 SVGEGT are derived from the germline V gene. Trimming takes 6 bases from V and 7 bases from J, and the germline ends sit 19 bases apart. The sample belongs to a study of Tregs in tolerant kidney transplant recipients (dated by TCRdb to between 2017 and 2020). Background for the entire study: The transplants used related donors with nonmyeloablative bone marrow transplantation, and mixed chimerism in the human trials was transient. The study used TCRbeta sequencing to identify donor-specific regulatory T cells before combined kidney and bone marrow transplantation, then tracked those cells after transplant.

Genomic DNA was extracted from sorted cells with the QIAGEN DNeasy Blood and Tissue Kit for TCRbeta CDR3 sequencing. High-throughput TCRbeta CDR3 sequencing, including PCR amplification with bias correction and internal controls, was performed commercially through immunoSEQ. As for the authors' bioinformatics: Unique productive TCRbeta sequences were defined by CDR3 nucleotide sequence where primers matched, and otherwise by CDR3 amino acid sequence together with Vbeta and Jbeta genes. Sorting error was corrected by removing sequences shared between sorted populations at a frequency ratio of 2:1 or less, and the remaining shared sequences were assigned to the higher population. Sequences were defined as donor-reactive when expanded at least 5-fold in CFSE-low cells versus unstimulated cells and present at a frequency of at least 0.01% in CFSE-low cells. Jensen-Shannon divergence, calculated on the top 100 TCRbeta sequences ranked by frequency, was used to quantify repertoire divergence. When a sample had multiple sequencing runs, each run was corrected for sorting error separately and the runs were then pooled. The table was pulled from immuneACCESS by TCRdb, which kept in-frame rearrangements only. Such tables lose some clones; where checked, under half of the loss comes from unresolved V genes, and the rest has no known cause. V and J calls and clone size are as listed in that table; D and trimming were resolved from the DNA. The sample table gives some 52,000 clones. Together, the top ten hold approximately 0.78% of the sample.

According to the study, the label for this sample's time point signals: blood sample drawn before combined kidney and bone marrow transplant. Thawed PBMCs were FACS-sorted into unstimulated Tregs (CD4+CD25+CD127-), CD4+ non-Tregs (CD4+CD25-), CD4 cells and CD8 cells. The patients were a handful of recipients of combined kidney and bone marrow transplants from the ITN036ST trial, and samples were available only for these trial subjects. Healthy control blood was processed by Ficoll density gradient to PBMCs and cryopreserved; patient PBMCs were collected before and after transplant. What the research found in general, with its limitations: Donor-specific Treg expansion exceeded global Treg expansion in tolerant patients, suggesting antigen-driven rather than nonspecific expansion. The study was limited by small patient numbers, and the findings need validation in larger populations and under other immunosuppression protocols. The most biologically relevant and donor-specific TCRbeta repertoire appeared to be identified by expanding Tregs with activated donor B cells. Biological reproducibility was not examined directly, but technical replication error appeared to be minimal. For some patients the PCR primers changed over time, which made it impossible to compare the samples from those patients at the nucleotide level.

The sequence came from a human donor who received a combined kidney and bone marrow transplant. The V and J segments used are TRBV6-2 or TRBV6-3 and TRBJ1-5; TRBD1 could be the D gene, as 5 bases match. Sequencing used CD4+ T cells from blood, obtained before the transplant. Partial CDR3 DNA: TGTGCCAGCAGACCTCCCCAGGGTGATTGGCAGCCC. It specifies CASRPPQGDWQP. The entire CDR3 protein is CASRPPQGDWQPQHF.